Listed here are 10 T cell receptor beta chains from one sample, sequenced in a study of T cells after yellow fever vaccination (dated 2019 in TCRdb). This specimen's treatment or condition label, interpreted: live attenuated yellow fever vaccine strain. Libraries were prepared through 5' RACE. TCRdb records Illumina HiSeq 2500 as the sequencer. The public reads were reanalyzed by TCRdb: fastp trimming at Q25, MiXCR alignment, in-frame beta chains only. Records with the same CDR3 protein are collapsed into one entry carrying the most frequent genes and DNA. The sample records about 180,000 distinct CDR3 sequences, 6.2% of which are singletons. The ten largest clonotypes hold just under 3% of the sample. The sample in question was CD4+ T cells sorted from PBMCs, obtained on the day of the first yellow fever vaccination. Receptors were obtained from a young man who received the YFV17D yellow fever vaccine.

This chain links TRBV5-1 with TRBJ1-2; 8 nucleotides agree with TRBD1. J gave up 7 bases and V 5 bases, and 7 bases lay outside the gene matches. The CDR3 spans 13 residues. Germline V lookup: CDR1 SGHRS, CDR2 YFSETQ. The CDR3 protein is CASSSGGAGGYTF. As DNA, the CDR3 is TGCGCCAGCAGTTCAGGGGGCGCAGGTGGCTACACCTTC. Based on the CDR3 plus reference TRBV5-1 and TRBJ1-2, the full variable domain is KAGVTQTPRYLIKTRGQQVTLSCSPISGHRSVSWYQQTPGQGLQFLFEYFSETQRNKGNFPGRFSGRQFSNSRSEMNVSTLELGDSALYLCASSSGGAGGYTFGSGTRLTVV.

This clonotype showed up many times. The chain's CDR3 is CASSLNWIGYTF. DNA for the CDR3: TGTGCCAGCAGCCTCAATTGGATCGGCTACACCTTC. V is TRBV7-9 and J is TRBJ1-2; D remains ambiguous. V lost 5 bases and J 8 bases, leaving 12 bases between the germline ends. This CDR3 has 12 residues. CDR1 is SEHNR, CDR2 FQNEAQ, per germline (reference sequence).

This clonotype was seen repeatedly, ten times or more. The gene calls are TRBV7-6 and TRBJ2-1; 8 bases are a match to TRBD2. The trim removed 2 bases at V and 4 bases at J, leaving 7 bases unmatched. Per germline, CDR1 SGHVS and CDR2 FNYEAQ. This CDR3 spans 16 amino acids. The CDR3 region is CASSLFYGGGYNEQFF. The CDR3, as DNA: TGTGCCAGCAGCTTATTTTACGGGGGGGGGTACAATGAGCAGTTCTTC.

This clonotype was seen ten or more times. The chain couples TRBV20-1 to TRBJ1-4; weak D call: TRBD1 (5 bases). Germline assignment: CDR1 DFQATT and CDR2 SNEGSKA (reference sequence). This CDR3 is 13 amino acids long. V was shortened by 4 bases and J by 7 bases, with 13 bases between the two germline ends. The CDR3 protein is CSATGGGREKLFF. Here the CDR3 DNA reads TGCAGTGCTACCGGCGGGGGACGTGAAAAACTGTTTTTT.

The J gene is TRBJ2-4, the V gene TRBV7-8, with 7 positions matching TRBD1. Germline CDR1 and CDR2: SGHVS and FQNEAQ. V shed 2 bases and J 6 bases; nucleotides not matched to a gene: 13. CDR3 length: 17 amino acids. CDR3 DNA sequence: TGTGCCAGCAGCTTAAGCCGAGGGCCGAGGGACAGAAACATTCAGTACTTC. Amino acids: CASSLSRGPRDRNIQYF.

Many counts were recorded for this clonotype. The DNA of the CDR3 is TGTGCCAGCAGTTTGAAAACGAAGTACTTC. Its protein is CASSLKTKYF. The rearrangement joins TRBV12-3 or TRBV12-4 to TRBJ2-7, with D unclear. The ends were cut back, 3 bases at V and 11 bases at J, with 8 bases in the middle. This CDR3 has 10 amino acids.

This clonotype appeared many times. This chain joins TRBV21-1 and TRBJ2-7; TRBD1 is the table's D call and was not checked against the DNA. TRBV21-1 is assigned pseudogene status. The CDR3 spans 15 residues. The CDR3 loop is CASSKERGPPYEQYV. The CDR3 coding sequence is TGTGCCAGCAGCAAAGAAAGGGGACCGCCCTACGAGCAGTACGTC.

This clonotype has ten or more counts. The gene calls are TRBV5-1 and TRBJ2-1; 7 bases align to TRBD1. The CDR3 length is 15 residues. The ends lost 0 bases at V and 8 bases at J; junction bases unmatched: 8. Germline assignment: CDR1 SGHRS and CDR2 YFSETQ. The CDR3, as DNA: TGCGCCAGCAGCTTGGACGGGCTAGGGGGCGATGAGCAGTTCTTC. This translates into CASSLDGLGGDEQFF.

This clonotype has more than one count but fewer than ten. The chain joins TRBV12-2 to TRBJ1-1. TRBV12-2 is flagged as a pseudogene. This CDR3 contains 15 residues. CDR3 sequence: CASRLLRTLNTEAFF. CDR3 DNA: TGTGCAAGTCGCTTACTACGGACCCTGAACACTGAAGCTTTCTTT.

V and J are TRBV7-2 and TRBJ2-2, with unresolved D. V lost 4 bases and J 4 bases, leaving 13 bases between the germline ends. CDR3 length equals 15 residues. The germline gives CDR1 SGHTA, CDR2 FQGNSA. The CDR3 loop is CASSSLLVLTGELFF. The DNA for the CDR3 is TGTGCCAGCAGCTCTCTGTTAGTGCTCACCGGGGAGCTGTTTTTT. Full variable domain (outside the CDR3, taken from reference TRBV7-2 and TRBJ2-2): GAGVSQSPSNKVTEKGKDVELRCDPISGHTALYWYRQSLGQGLEFLIYFQGNSAPDKSGLPSDRFSAERTGGSVSTLTIQRTQQEDSAVYLCASSSLLVLTGELFFGEGSRLTVL.